This T cell receptor beta chain was obtained from a study of metastatic and nonmetastatic thyroid tumors. TCRdb re-analyzed the PCR reads through MiXCR. The sample holds over 9,500 clones, approximately 31% seen once. Thyroid surgery was performed in patients who had received no treatment beforehand. From germline, CDR1 is MNHNS and CDR2 SASEGT. With 6 bases clipped from V and 3 bases from J, the junction kept 5 bases outside the gene matches. The CDR3 length is 15 residues. This receptor was taken from a male donor with papillary thyroid cancer or a benign thyroid nodule (not recorded which). Some clones in this sample may be carry-over from other donors' samples. The V call is TRBV6-1, the J call TRBJ2-7, with TRBD2 matching 13 bases. The sequenced sample consisted of tumor tissue. This CDR3 is CASSSGLAGFYEQYF. The DNA of the CDR3 is TGTGCCAGCAGCTCGGGACTAGCGGGATTCTACGAGCAGTACTTC.